These T cell receptor beta chains were read from a single sample in a study of regulatory T cells in long-lasting Graves disease. From the multiplex PCR reads, TCRdb called clonotypes with MiXCR, one entry per CDR3 protein. The sample yields 400,000 to 500,000 distinct CDR3 sequences, under 15% seen once. This same sample was also part of a study on T cells in Graves' hyperthyroidism and ophthalmopathy.

The sequences come from peripheral blood mononuclear cells (PBMCs), collected at new diagnosis, from a patient treated with antithyroid drugs. The receptors stem from a woman in her thirties with Graves disease. Both conserved end residues are part of each CDR3. Each record gives: CDR3 length, clone size, V gene, J gene, D gene, CDR3 DNA, CDR3 protein. The D gene is left open where the match is weak. Some rows have no size entry. The others give once, few or many, or a class for an expanded clone.

length: 17; size: NA; V: TRBV10-3; J: TRBJ2-1; D: TRBD2; DNA: TGTGCCATCAGTGCAGGCGGGAGGGCCGGGTCCTACAATGAGCAGTTCTTC; CDR3: CAISAGGRAGSYNEQFF
length: 12; size: NA; V: TRBV5-5; J: TRBJ1-1; D: NA; DNA: TGTGCCAGCAGCTTGGGACTCACTGAAGCTTTCTTT; CDR3: CASSLGLTEAFF
length: 15; size: NA; V: TRBV5-1; J: TRBJ2-1; D: TRBD1; DNA: TGCGCCAGCGGTACTAAGGGGGCCCTCGGAGAGACCCAGTTCTTC; CDR3: CASGTKGALGETQFF
length: 14; size: many; V: TRBV2; J: TRBJ2-7; D: NA; DNA: TGTGCCAGCACCGATCGGGACAACTTTTACGAGCAGTACTTC; CDR3: CASTDRDNFYEQYF
length: 14; size: NA; V: TRBV24-1; J: TRBJ1-5; D: NA; DNA: TGTGCCACCAGTGATTTGAGGGCGAATCAGCCCCAGCATTTT; CDR3: CATSDLRANQPQHF
length: 14; size: NA; V: TRBV11-2; J: TRBJ1-2; D: NA; DNA: TGTGCCAGCAGCCCCTTGGGTGCAAACTATGGCTACACCTTC; CDR3: CASSPLGANYGYTF
length: 12; size: NA; V: TRBV20-1; J: TRBJ1-1; D: NA; DNA: TGCAGTGCTAGTGTCGGCACAGCTGAAGCTTTCTTT; CDR3: CSASVGTAEAFF
length: 14; size: few; V: TRBV19; J: TRBJ2-7; D: TRBD1; DNA: TGTGCCAGTAGCTCGGACAGGGGATTCTACGAGCAGTACTTC; CDR3: CASSSDRGFYEQYF
length: 13; size: few; V: TRBV18; J: TRBJ1-5; D: TRBD1; DNA: TGTGCCAGCTCGGGACAGAAAAATCAGCCCCAGCATTTT; CDR3: CASSGQKNQPQHF
length: 16; size: few; V: TRBV11-2; J: TRBJ2-2; D: TRBD2; DNA: TGTGCCAGCAGCGAACGAGCGGGGAAAAACACCGGGGAGCTGTTTTTT; CDR3: CASSERAGKNTGELFF
length: 13; size: many; V: TRBV30; J: TRBJ1-1; D: NA; DNA: TGTGCCTGGAGCCCCCGAGGTGACACTGAAGCTTTCTTT; CDR3: CAWSPRGDTEAFF
length: 13; size: many; V: TRBV20-1; J: TRBJ1-3; D: NA; DNA: TGCAGTGCCTATCTAGCCCGGGGAAACACCATATATTTT; CDR3: CSAYLARGNTIYF
length: 17; size: NA; V: TRBV12-3/TRBV12-4; J: TRBJ2-6; D: NA; DNA: TGTGCCAGCAGACAACTCAGGGGGGGAGCTGGGGCCAACGTCCTGACTTTC; CDR3: CASRQLRGGAGANVLTF
length: 16; size: few; V: TRBV7-8; J: TRBJ2-6; D: TRBD2; DNA: TGTGCCAGTTCCCCTAGCGGGACCTCTGGGGCCAACGTCCTGACTTTC; CDR3: CASSPSGTSGANVLTF
length: 14; size: few; V: TRBV27; J: TRBJ2-5; D: NA; DNA: TGTGCCAGCAGTTTACTAGGCATCCGAGAGACCCAGTACTTC; CDR3: CASSLLGIRETQYF
length: 13; size: NA; V: TRBV6-1; J: TRBJ2-3; D: TRBD2; DNA: TGTGCCAGTCGAGCGGGAGACACAGATACGCAGTATTTT; CDR3: CASRAGDTDTQYF
length: 13; size: NA; V: TRBV6-1; J: TRBJ2-7; D: NA; DNA: TGTGCCAGCAGCCCCATTTGGGGGGCGGAGCAGTACTTC; CDR3: CASSPIWGAEQYF
length: 17; size: few; V: TRBV5-8; J: TRBJ2-2; D: TRBD2; DNA: TGTGCCAGCAGCCGTAGACTAGCGCGAGGTTGGACCGGGGAGCTGTTTTTT; CDR3: CASSRRLARGWTGELFF
length: 12; size: many; V: TRBV2; J: TRBJ1-1; D: NA; DNA: TGTGCCAGCCCATCCCCAGGGTTTACGGCTTTCTTT; CDR3: CASPSPGFTAFF
length: 15; size: NA; V: TRBV12-5; J: TRBJ2-2; D: NA; DNA: NA; CDR3: CASGVGEGNTGELSF
length: 14; size: many; V: TRBV28; J: TRBJ2-7; D: NA; DNA: TGTGCCAGCAGTTTCTTGGACAGCACCTACGAGCAGTACTTC; CDR3: CASSFLDSTYEQYF
length: 13; size: NA; V: TRBV19; J: TRBJ1-4; D: NA; DNA: TGTGCCAGTAGTATCAACGGGGACGGAAAACTGTTTTTT; CDR3: CASSINGDGKLFF
length: 15; size: few; V: TRBV24-1; J: TRBJ2-6; D: NA; DNA: TGTGCCACTTCGTCCAGGGCCTCTGGGGCCAACGTCCTGACTTTC; CDR3: CATSSRASGANVLTF
length: 14; size: many; V: TRBV6-1; J: TRBJ1-1; D: NA; DNA: TGTGCCAGCACTCTCCTCGGGGTGAACACTGAAGCTTTCTTT; CDR3: CASTLLGVNTEAFF
length: 16; size: NA; V: TRBV15; J: TRBJ1-1; D: NA; DNA: TGTGCCACCAGCAGAGGTGTGGGTGATATGAACACTGAAGCTTTCTTT; CDR3: CATSRGVGDMNTEAFF
length: 14; size: NA; V: TRBV12-3/TRBV12-4; J: TRBJ2-5; D: TRBD2; DNA: TGTGCCAGCAGCGGGACTAGCGGGATCGAGACCCAGTACTTC; CDR3: CASSGTSGIETQYF
length: 15; size: many; V: TRBV18; J: TRBJ1-2; D: NA; DNA: TGTGCCAGCTCACCCGGGGAAGTCGCTATAGATGGCTACACCTTC; CDR3: CASSPGEVAIDGYTF
length: 13; size: many; V: TRBV29-1; J: TRBJ1-1; D: NA; DNA: TGCAGCGTTCTTGTGGGCCGGGGCACTGAAGCTTTCTTT; CDR3: CSVLVGRGTEAFF
length: 18; size: NA; V: TRBV12-3/TRBV12-4; J: TRBJ1-5; D: NA; DNA: TGTGCCAGCAGTTCTAGGGGCCTAGGTGGGGGGGCTCGTCAGCCCCAGCATTTT; CDR3: CASSSRGLGGGARQPQHF
length: 16; size: NA; V: TRBV12-3/TRBV12-4; J: TRBJ1-5; D: TRBD1; DNA: TGTGCCAGCAGTTTCCCGGACAGGGGTGGGGTACAGCCCCAGCATTTT; CDR3: CASSFPDRGGVQPQHF
length: 15; size: NA; V: TRBV12-3/TRBV12-4; J: TRBJ2-1; D: TRBD2; DNA: TGTGCCAGCAGTAATAGCGGGAGTGGCTACAATGAGCAGTTCTTC; CDR3: CASSNSGSGYNEQFF
length: 15; size: many; V: TRBV18; J: TRBJ2-5; D: TRBD2; DNA: TGTGCCAGCTCACCACCAGCGGGAGAGTTGGAGACCCAGTACTTC; CDR3: CASSPPAGELETQYF
length: 14; size: many; V: TRBV5-1; J: TRBJ2-7; D: NA; DNA: TGCGCCAGCAGCTTCCAGGACGGCTCCTACGAGCAGTACTTC; CDR3: CASSFQDGSYEQYF
length: 13; size: many; V: TRBV27; J: TRBJ2-7; D: NA; DNA: TGTGCCAGCAGTCAAGGACTGTACTACGAGCAGTACTTC; CDR3: CASSQGLYYEQYF
length: 15; size: many; V: TRBV2; J: TRBJ1-2; D: NA; DNA: TGTGCCAGCAGAATGATCAGGAATTTAAACTATGGCTACACCTTC; CDR3: CASRMIRNLNYGYTF
length: 13; size: NA; V: TRBV19; J: TRBJ2-1; D: NA; DNA: TGTGCCAGTAGCACCCATTTCGGAAATGAGCAGTTCTTC; CDR3: CASSTHFGNEQFF
length: 15; size: many; V: TRBV3-1; J: TRBJ2-2; D: NA; DNA: TGTGCCAGCAGCCGTATCCCTGGGCTAGCCGGGGAGCTGTTTTTT; CDR3: CASSRIPGLAGELFF